This record covers a single T cell receptor beta chain. Antigen unknown. After constant-region reverse-primer amplification, full-length variable regions underwent semi-nested PCR with Nested Universal Primer A. In TCRdb, the 5' RACE reads were re-called with MiXCR into one record per CDR3 protein. The sample contains about 54,000 distinct CDR3 sequences, roughly a sixth of which appear only once. There are 19 residues in the CDR3. With 2 bases clipped from V and 5 bases from J, the junction kept 19 bases outside the gene matches. Germline lookup yields CDR1 MGHRA and CDR2 YSYEKL. Whole-study results and caveats: Tumor memory CD4+ T cell TCR gene usage clustered with blood and lymph node memory CD4+ cells and lymph node naive CD4+ cells.

This chain joins TRBV4-1 and TRBJ2-7; 9 nucleotides align to TRBD1. Sequenced input: naive CD4+ T cells sorted from blood. Noted subset: naive CD4+ T cells, CD4+CD45RA+CD25-. This TCR derives from a female donor with breast cancer. In DNA, the CDR3 is TGCGCCAGCAGCCAACTTGTCCCCCTAGCCGGACAGGGGAGGCACGAGCAGTACTTC. Translation: CASSQLVPLAGQGRHEQYF.